The entry below gives a single T cell receptor (beta chain) sequence along with its context. This specimen comes from a study of blood T cell repertoires in COVID-19. Turning to the study itself: Acute-phase and convalescent COVID-19 samples originated in the United States, Italy and Spain.

Germline V gives CDR1 LGHDT, CDR2 YNNKEL (reference sequence). There are 14 residues in the CDR3. The V end was cut by 6 bases, the J end by 4 bases, with 15 bases between. Among Cohort 3 donors, those recovered had two negative PCRs, clearance, or symptom resolution. Produced via immunoSEQ multiplex PCR; TCRdb's table is partial and in-frame only. This table holds about 310,000 clones, around 90% found once. The sample taken for sequencing was PBMCs or T cells enriched from blood (not recorded which). The receptor comes from a woman aged 18-30 years who had recovered from COVID-19. The V and J genes are TRBV3-1 (or the pseudogene TRBV3-2) and TRBJ1-2; possibly TRBD1 for D (6 bases). DNA for the CDR3: TGTGCCAGCAGTATACTCGGACAGAGCTATGGCTACACCTTC. This translates into CASSILGQSYGYTF.